This T cell receptor beta chain comes out of a study of T cells in localized non-small cell lung cancer. The study's findings and limits: Longer overall survival associated with higher blood T cell density; shorter survival with higher adjacent-lung clonality. Clonality of T cells reached its maximum in uninvolved adjacent lung, surpassing tumor. Only one tumor region was sequenced, so heterogeneity remains possible. Adjacent lung tissue had a median around 50 of the top 100 clones found in the tumor.

CDR3 length: 15 residues. V lost 3 bases and J lost 2, with 14 bases in between. Germline CDR1 is MNHEY and CDR2 is SMNVEV (reference sequence). In regard to this clone: What it binds is not known.

Here immunoSEQ multiplex PCR was the method, and the copy in TCRdb shows in-frame clones only, minus some. The sample records 20,000 to 30,000 clones, approximately 90% being singletons. This TCR derives from a man between 40 and 75 years old with stage II lung adenocarcinoma. The rearrangement links TRBV27 to TRBJ2-7; D perhaps matches TRBD1 (6 bases). Sequenced here: PBMCs, sampled before any cancer treatment. The CDR3 region has the DNA TGTGCCAGCAGTTTGAATTACAGGGCAACCTACGAGCAGTACTTC. Its protein product is CASSLNYRATYEQYF.